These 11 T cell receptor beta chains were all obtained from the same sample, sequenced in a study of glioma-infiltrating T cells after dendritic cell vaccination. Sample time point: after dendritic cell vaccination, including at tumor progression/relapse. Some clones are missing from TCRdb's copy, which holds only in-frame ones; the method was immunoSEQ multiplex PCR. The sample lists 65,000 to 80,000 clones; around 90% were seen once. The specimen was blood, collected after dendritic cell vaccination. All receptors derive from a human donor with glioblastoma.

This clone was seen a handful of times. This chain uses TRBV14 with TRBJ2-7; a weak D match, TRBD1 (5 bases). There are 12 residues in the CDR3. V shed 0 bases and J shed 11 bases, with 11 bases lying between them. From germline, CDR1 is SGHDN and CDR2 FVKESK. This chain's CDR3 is CASSQDKGLEYF. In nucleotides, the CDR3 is TGTGCCAGCAGCCAAGATAAGGGGTTGGAGTACTTC.

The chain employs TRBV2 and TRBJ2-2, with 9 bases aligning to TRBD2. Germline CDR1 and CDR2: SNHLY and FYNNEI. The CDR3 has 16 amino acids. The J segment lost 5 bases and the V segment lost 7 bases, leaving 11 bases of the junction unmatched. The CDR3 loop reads CASKIAGARKTGELFF. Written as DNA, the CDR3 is TGTGCCAGCAAAATAGCGGGGGCCCGAAAGACCGGGGAGCTGTTTTTT. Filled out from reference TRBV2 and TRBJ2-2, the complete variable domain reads EPEVTQTPSHQVTQMGQEVILRCVPISNHLYFYWYRQILGQKVEFLVSFYNNEISEKSEIFDDQFSVERPDGSNFTLKIRSTKLEDSAMYFCASKIAGARKTGELFFGEGSRLTVL.

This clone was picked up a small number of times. As DNA, the CDR3 is TGTGCCAGCAGTGACTCGACTAGCGGGAGCACAGATACGCAGTATTTT. Its translation: CASSDSTSGSTDTQYF. The gene calls are TRBV6-4 and TRBJ2-3, with TRBD2 identical over 10 bases. Germline values: CDR1 MRHNA, CDR2 SNTAGT. The V gene end was trimmed by 0 bases and the J gene end by 0 bases; junction bases not matched to a gene: 0. The CDR3 is made up of 16 amino acids.

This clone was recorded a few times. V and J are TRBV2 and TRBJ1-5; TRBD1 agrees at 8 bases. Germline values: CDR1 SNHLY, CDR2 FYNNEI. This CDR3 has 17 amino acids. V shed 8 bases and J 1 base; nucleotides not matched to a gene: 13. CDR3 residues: CASWGTGGGRSNQPQHF. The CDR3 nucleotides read TGTGCCAGCTGGGGAACAGGGGGTGGTAGGAGCAATCAGCCCCAGCATTTT. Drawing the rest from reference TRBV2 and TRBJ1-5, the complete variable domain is EPEVTQTPSHQVTQMGQEVILRCVPISNHLYFYWYRQILGQKVEFLVSFYNNEISEKSEIFDDQFSVERPDGSNFTLKIRSTKLEDSAMYFCASWGTGGGRSNQPQHFGDGTRLSIL.

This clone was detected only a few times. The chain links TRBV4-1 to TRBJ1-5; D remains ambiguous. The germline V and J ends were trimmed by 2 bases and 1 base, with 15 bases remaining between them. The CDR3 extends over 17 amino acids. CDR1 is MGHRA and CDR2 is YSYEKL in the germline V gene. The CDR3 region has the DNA TGCGCCAGCAGCCAAAGTGACCAGGCCGTGAGCAATCAGCCCCAGCATTTT. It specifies CASSQSDQAVSNQPQHF.

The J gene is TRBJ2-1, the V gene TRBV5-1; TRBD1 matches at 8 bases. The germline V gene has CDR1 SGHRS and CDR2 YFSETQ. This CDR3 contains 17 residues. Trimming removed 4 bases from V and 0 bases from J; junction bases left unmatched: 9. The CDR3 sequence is CASSPSTGVYSYNEQFF. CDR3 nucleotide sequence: TGCGCCAGCAGCCCATCGACAGGGGTCTACTCCTACAATGAGCAGTTCTTC.

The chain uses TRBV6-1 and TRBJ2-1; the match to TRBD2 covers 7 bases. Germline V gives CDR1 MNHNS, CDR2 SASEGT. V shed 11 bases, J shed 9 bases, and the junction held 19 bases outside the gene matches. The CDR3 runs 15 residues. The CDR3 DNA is TGTGCCGGAACCAGCGGGAACCCCCCCGGTGGTGAGCAGTTCTTC. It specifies CAGTSGNPPGGEQFF.

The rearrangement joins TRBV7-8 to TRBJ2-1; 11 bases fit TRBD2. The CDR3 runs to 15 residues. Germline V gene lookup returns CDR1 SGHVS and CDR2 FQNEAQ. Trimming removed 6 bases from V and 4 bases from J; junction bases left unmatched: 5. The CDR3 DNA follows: TGTGCCAGCAGTGAGGGGACTAGCGGTTACAATGAGCAGTTCTTC. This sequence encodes CASSEGTSGYNEQFF.

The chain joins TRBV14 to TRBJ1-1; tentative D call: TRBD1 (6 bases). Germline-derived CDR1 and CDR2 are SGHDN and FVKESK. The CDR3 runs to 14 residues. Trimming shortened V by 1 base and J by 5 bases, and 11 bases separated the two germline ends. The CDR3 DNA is TGTGCCAGCAGCCAAGGTCAGGGGCGAACTGAAGCTTTCTTT. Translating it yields CASSQGQGRTEAFF.

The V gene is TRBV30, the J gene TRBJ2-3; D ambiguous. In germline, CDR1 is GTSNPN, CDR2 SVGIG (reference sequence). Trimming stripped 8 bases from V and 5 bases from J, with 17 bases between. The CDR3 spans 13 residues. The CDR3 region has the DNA TGTGCCCATGACTTGGTAACTGGAGATACGCAGTATTTT. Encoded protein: CAHDLVTGDTQYF. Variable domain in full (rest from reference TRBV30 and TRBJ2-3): SQTIHQWPATLVQPVGSPLSLECTVEGTSNPNLYWYRQAAGRGLQLLFYSVGIGQISSEVPQNLSASRPQDRQFILSSKKLLLSDSGFYLCAHDLVTGDTQYFGPGTRLTVL.

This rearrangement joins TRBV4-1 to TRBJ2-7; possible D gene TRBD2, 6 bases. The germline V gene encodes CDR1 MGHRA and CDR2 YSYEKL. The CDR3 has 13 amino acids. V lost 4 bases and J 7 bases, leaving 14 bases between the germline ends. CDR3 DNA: TGCGCCAGCAGCCTAAGACGGGGGAGGGAGCAGTACTTC. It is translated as CASSLRRGREQYF.